This T cell receptor beta chain derives from a study of T cells in Graves' hyperthyroidism and ophthalmopathy. On the study more broadly: Pretreatment peripheral blood was obtained at initial diagnosis.

Per germline, CDR1 DFQATT and CDR2 SNEGSKA (reference sequence). V lost 4 bases to trimming and J lost 1 base, with 15 bases between them. The CDR3 extends over 15 amino acids. Worth noting for this clonotype: Antigen unknown.

Study conclusions and caveats: Ophthalmopathy onset followed model prediction by a median roughly 6.5 months. Most thyroid clonotypes that were expanded above 0.001 also turned up in blood.

Amplified TCR beta CDR3 regions came from RNA transcripts. HTBI primers drove first-round RT-PCR of the TCR CDR3. TCRdb used MiXCR to reprocess the multiplex PCR reads, holding one entry per CDR3 protein. The table lists some 490,000 distinct CDR3 sequences, about 20% of them singletons. The diagnostic basis comprised clinical symptoms, serum thyroxine and TRAb, thyroid ultrasound and orbital computed tomography. Input material: blood. The clonotype originates from a woman in her 70s with Graves' ophthalmopathy. V usage is TRBV20-1 and J usage is TRBJ2-3, with D tentatively TRBD2 (7 bases). CDR3 sequence: CSAILGAGGTDTQYF. CDR3 DNA sequence: TGCAGTGCTATCTTGGGGGCGGGAGGCACAGATACGCAGTATTTT.